This T cell receptor beta chain was found in a study of blood T cell repertoires in COVID-19. The repertoire was sequenced with immunoSEQ multiplex PCR; TCRdb's copy has only in-frame clones and lacks some. This repertoire shows about 400,000 clones, approximately 90% found once; its top ten account for under 2.5%. A few counts support this clone. The sequence derives from a woman between 18 and 29 years old with acute COVID-19. Sequenced sample: PBMCs or T cells enriched from blood (not recorded which).

The CDR3 region is CASSAKRTGGGSYGYTF. The CDR3, as DNA: TGTGCCAGCAGCGCTAAAAGAACTGGTGGGGGGAGCTATGGCTACACCTTC. The chain has TRBV9 and TRBJ1-2; TRBD1 might be the D (5 bases). V was trimmed by 3 bases and J by 4 bases, leaving 22 bases between them. Germline lookup yields CDR1 SGDLS and CDR2 YYNGEE. The CDR3 is 17 residues long. Together with reference TRBV9 and TRBJ1-2, the CDR3 gives the full variable domain: DSGVTQTPKHLITATGQRVTLRCSPRSGDLSVYWYQQSLDQGLQFLIQYYNGEERAKGNILERFSAQQFPDLHSELNLSSLELGDSALYFCASSAKRTGGGSYGYTFGSGTRLTVV.